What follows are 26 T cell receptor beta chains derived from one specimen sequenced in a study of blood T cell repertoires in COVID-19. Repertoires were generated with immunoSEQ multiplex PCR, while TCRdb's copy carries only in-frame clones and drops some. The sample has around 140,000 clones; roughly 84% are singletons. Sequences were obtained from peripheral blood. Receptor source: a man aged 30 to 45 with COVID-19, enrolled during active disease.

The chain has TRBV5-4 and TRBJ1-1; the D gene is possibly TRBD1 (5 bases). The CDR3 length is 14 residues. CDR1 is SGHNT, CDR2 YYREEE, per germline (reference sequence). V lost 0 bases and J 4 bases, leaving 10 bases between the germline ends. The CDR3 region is CASSLAGGGTEAFF. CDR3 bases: TGTGCCAGCAGCTTGGCCGGGGGGGGCACTGAAGCTTTCTTT.

CDR3 nucleotides: TGTGCCAGCAGCTTAACGGGACAGGGGGCGTACGAGCAGTACTTC. Protein product: CASSLTGQGAYEQYF. This chain uses TRBV7-9 with TRBJ2-7; TRBD1 agrees at 12 bases. Looked up from germline, CDR1 is SEHNR and CDR2 is FQNEAQ (reference sequence). This CDR3 is 15 amino acids long. Trimming removed 2 bases from V and 4 bases from J; junction bases left unmatched: 3.

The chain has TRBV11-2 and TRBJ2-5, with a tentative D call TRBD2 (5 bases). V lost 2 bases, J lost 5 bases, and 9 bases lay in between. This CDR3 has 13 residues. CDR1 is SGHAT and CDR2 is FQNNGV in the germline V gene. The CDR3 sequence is CASSLREYETQYF. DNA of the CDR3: TGTGCCAGCAGCTTAAGGGAGTATGAGACCCAGTACTTC.

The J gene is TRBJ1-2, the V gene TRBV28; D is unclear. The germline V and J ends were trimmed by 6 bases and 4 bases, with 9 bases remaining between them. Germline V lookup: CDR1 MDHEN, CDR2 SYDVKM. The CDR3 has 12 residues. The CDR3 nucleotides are TGTGCCAGCAGCCGTAAATCCTATGGCTACACCTTC. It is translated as CASSRKSYGYTF.

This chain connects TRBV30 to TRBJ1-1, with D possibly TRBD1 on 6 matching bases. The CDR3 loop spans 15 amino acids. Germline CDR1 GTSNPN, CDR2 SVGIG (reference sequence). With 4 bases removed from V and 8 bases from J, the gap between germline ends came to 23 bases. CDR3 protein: CAWTSGQSRRQEAFF. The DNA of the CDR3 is TGTGCCTGGACCTCCGGACAGAGTCGACGGCAGGAAGCTTTCTTT.

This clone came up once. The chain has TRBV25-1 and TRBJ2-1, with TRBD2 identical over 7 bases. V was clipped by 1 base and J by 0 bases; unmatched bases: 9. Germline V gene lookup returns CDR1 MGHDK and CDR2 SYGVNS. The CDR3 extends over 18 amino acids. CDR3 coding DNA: TGTGCCAGCAGTGAATCCCAGCGGGACGGCGGCTCCTACAATGAGCAGTTCTTC. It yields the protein CASSESQRDGGSYNEQFF.

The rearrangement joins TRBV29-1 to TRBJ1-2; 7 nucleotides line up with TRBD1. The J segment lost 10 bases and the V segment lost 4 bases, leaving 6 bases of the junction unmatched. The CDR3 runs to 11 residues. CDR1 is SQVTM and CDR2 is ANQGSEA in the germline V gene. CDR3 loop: CSVVRGQHYTF. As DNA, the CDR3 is TGCAGCGTTGTAAGGGGACAGCACTACACCTTC. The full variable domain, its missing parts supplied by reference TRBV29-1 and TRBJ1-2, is SAVISQKPSRDICQRGTSLTIQCQVDSQVTMMFWYRQQPGQSLTLIATANQGSEATYESGFVIDKFPISRPNLTFSTLTVSNMSPEDSSIYLCSVVRGQHYTFGSGTRLTVV.

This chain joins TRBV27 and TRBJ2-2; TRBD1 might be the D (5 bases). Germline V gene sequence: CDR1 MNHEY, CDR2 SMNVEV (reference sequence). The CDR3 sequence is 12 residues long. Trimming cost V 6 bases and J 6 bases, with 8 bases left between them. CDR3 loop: CASSPRAGELFF. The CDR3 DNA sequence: TGTGCCAGCAGCCCCAGGGCCGGGGAGCTGTTTTTT.

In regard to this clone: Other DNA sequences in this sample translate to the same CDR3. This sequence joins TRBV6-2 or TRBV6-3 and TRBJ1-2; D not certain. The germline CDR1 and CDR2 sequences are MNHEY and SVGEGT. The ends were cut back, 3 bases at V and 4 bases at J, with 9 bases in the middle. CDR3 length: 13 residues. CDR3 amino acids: CASSYSGGYGYTF. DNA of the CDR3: TGTGCCAGCAGTTATTCAGGTGGCTATGGCTACACCTTC.

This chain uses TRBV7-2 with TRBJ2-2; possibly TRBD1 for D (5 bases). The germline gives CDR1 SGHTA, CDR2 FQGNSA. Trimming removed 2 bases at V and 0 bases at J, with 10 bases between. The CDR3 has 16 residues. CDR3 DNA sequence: TGTGCCAGCAGCTTACTCGCCAGGGCGAACACCGGGGAGCTGTTTTTT. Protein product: CASSLLARANTGELFF. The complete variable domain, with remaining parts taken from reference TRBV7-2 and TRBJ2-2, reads GAGVSQSPSNKVTEKGKDVELRCDPISGHTALYWYRQSLGQGLEFLIYFQGNSAPDKSGLPSDRFSAERTGGSVSTLTIQRTQQEDSAVYLCASSLLARANTGELFFGEGSRLTVL.

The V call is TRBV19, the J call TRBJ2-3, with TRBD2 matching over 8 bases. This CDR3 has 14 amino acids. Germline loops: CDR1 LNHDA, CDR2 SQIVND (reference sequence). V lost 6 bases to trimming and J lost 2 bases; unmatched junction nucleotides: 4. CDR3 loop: CASRTSVFTDTQYF. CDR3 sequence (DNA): TGTGCCAGTAGGACTAGCGTGTTCACAGATACGCAGTATTTT.

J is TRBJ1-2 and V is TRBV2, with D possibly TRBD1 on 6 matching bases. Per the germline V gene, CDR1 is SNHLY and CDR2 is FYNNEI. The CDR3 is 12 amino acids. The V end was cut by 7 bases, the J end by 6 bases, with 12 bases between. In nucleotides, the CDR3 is TGTGCCAGCACTCGGGACACGGATGGCTACACCTTC. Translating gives CASTRDTDGYTF.

The CDR3 DNA follows: TGTGCCAGCAGTGAATTTCGGGGACTAGCGGGACCAGATACGCAGTATTTT. Encoded protein: CASSEFRGLAGPDTQYF. V usage is TRBV6-1 and J usage is TRBJ2-3; TRBD2 matches at 13 bases. V shed 2 bases, J shed 4 bases, and the junction held 6 bases outside the gene matches. This CDR3 spans 17 amino acids. The germline V gene has CDR1 MNHNS and CDR2 SASEGT.

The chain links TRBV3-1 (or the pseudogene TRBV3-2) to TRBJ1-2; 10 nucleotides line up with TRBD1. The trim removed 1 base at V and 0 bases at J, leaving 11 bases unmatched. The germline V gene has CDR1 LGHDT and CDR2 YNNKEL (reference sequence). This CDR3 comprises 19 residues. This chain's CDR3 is CASSQVLSDRGEANYGYTF. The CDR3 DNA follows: TGTGCCAGCAGCCAAGTTCTATCGGACAGGGGGGAAGCTAACTATGGCTACACCTTC.

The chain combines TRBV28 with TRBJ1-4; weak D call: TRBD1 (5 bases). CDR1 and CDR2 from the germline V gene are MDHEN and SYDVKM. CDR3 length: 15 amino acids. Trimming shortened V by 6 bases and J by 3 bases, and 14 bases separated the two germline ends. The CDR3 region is CASRPTDSPNEKLFF. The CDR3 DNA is TGTGCCAGCAGGCCCACCGACAGCCCTAATGAAAAACTGTTTTTT.

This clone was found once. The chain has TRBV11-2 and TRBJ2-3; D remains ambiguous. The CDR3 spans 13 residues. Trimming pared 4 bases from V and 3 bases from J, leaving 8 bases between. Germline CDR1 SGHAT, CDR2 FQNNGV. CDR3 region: CASSSLSTDTQYF. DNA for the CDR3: TGTGCCAGCAGCTCGCTAAGTACAGATACGCAGTATTTT.

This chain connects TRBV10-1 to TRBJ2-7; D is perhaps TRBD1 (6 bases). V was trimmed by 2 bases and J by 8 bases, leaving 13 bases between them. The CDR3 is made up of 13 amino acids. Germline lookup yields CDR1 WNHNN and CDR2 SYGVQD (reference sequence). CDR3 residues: CASSEEQGQKQYF. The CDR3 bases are TGCGCCAGCAGTGAGGAGCAGGGACAAAAGCAGTACTTC.

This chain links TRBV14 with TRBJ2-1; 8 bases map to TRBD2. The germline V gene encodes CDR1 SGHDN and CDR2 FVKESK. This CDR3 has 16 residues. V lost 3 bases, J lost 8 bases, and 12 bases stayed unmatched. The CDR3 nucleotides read TGTGCCAGCAGCCATTACTCCGGGACTAGTTGGTATGAGCAGTTCTTC. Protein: CASSHYSGTSWYEQFF.

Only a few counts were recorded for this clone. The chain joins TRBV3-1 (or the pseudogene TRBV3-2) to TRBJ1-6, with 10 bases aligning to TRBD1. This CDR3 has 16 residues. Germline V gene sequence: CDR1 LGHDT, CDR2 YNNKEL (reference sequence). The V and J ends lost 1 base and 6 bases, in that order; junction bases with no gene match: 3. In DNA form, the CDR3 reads TGTGCCAGCAGCCAAGGGGGGGACAGGGGTAATTCACCCCTCCACTTT. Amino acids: CASSQGGDRGNSPLHF.

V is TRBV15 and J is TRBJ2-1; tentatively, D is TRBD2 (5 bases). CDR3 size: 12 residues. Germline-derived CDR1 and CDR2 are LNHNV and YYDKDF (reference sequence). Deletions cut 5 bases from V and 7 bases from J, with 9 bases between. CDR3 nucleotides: TGTGCCACCAGCCCGACTAATAATGAGCAGTTCTTC. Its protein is CATSPTNNEQFF. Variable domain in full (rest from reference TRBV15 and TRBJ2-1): DAMVIQNPRYQVTQFGKPVTLSCSQTLNHNVMYWYQQKSSQAPKLLFHYYDKDFNNEADTPDNFQSRRPNTSFCFLDIRSPGLGDTAMYLCATSPTNNEQFFGPGTRLTVL.

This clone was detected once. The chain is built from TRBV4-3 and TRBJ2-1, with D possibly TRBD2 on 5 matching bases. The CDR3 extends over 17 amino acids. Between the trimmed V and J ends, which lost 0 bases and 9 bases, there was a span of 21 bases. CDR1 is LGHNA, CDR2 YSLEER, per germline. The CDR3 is CASSQDGRLRSSGEQFF. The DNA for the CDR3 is TGCGCCAGCAGCCAAGATGGTCGTCTGCGGAGCAGCGGTGAGCAGTTCTTC.

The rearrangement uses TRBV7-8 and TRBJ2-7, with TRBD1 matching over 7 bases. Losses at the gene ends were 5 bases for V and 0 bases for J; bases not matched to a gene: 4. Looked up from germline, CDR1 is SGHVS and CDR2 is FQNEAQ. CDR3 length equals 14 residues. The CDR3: CASSPRDSSYEQYF. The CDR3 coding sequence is TGTGCCAGCAGCCCCCGGGACAGCTCCTACGAGCAGTACTTC.

The DNA for the CDR3 is TGTGCCAGCGAATTTATTAGACTAGCGGGGATCTACGAGCAGTACTTC. Translated, it gives CASEFIRLAGIYEQYF. The V and J genes are TRBV27 and TRBJ2-7, with 11 positions matching TRBD2. Germline loops: CDR1 MNHEY, CDR2 SMNVEV (reference sequence). Losses at the gene ends were 8 bases for V and 3 bases for J; bases not matched to a gene: 12. This CDR3 has 16 residues.

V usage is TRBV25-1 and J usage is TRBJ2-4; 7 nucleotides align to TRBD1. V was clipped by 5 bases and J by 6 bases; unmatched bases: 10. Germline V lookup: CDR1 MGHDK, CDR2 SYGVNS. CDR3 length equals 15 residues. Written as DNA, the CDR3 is TGTGCCAGCAGTACCACCGAGGGACAGTCAAACATTCAGTACTTC. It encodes CASSTTEGQSNIQYF.

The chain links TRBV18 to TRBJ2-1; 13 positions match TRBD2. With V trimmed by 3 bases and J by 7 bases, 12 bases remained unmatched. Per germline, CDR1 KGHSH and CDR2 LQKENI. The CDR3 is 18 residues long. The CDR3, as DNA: TGTGCCAGCTCACCTGGGACTAGCGGGACCTCAAGGGGAAATGAGCAGTTCTTC. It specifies CASSPGTSGTSRGNEQFF. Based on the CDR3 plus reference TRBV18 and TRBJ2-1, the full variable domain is NAGVMQNPRHLVRRRGQEARLRCSPMKGHSHVYWYRQLPEEGLKFMVYLQKENIIDESGMPKERFSAEFPKEGPSILRIQQVVRGDSAAYFCASSPGTSGTSRGNEQFFGPGTRLTVL.

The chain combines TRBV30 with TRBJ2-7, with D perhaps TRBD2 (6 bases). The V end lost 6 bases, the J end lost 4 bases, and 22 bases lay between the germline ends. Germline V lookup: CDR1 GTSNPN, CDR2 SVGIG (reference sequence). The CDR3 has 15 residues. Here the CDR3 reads CACQTRGTGRYEQYF. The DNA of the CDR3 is TGTGCCTGCCAGACGCGGGGCACCGGGCGGTACGAGCAGTACTTC. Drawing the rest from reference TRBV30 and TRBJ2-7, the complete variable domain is SQTIHQWPATLVQPVGSPLSLECTVEGTSNPNLYWYRQAAGRGLQLLFYSVGIGQISSEVPQNLSASRPQDRQFILSSKKLLLSDSGFYLCACQTRGTGRYEQYFGPGTRLTVT.